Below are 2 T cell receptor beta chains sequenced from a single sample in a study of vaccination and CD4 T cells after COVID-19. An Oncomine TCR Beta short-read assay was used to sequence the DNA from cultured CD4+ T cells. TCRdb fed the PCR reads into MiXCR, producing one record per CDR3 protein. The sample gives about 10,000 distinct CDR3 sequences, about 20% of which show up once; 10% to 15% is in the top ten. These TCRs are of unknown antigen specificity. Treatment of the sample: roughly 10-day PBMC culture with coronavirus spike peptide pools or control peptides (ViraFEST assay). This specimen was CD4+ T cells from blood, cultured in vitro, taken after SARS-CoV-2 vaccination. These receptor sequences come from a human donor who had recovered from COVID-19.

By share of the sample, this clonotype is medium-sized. The CDR3 bases are TGTGCCAGCACCCAAACTACGAATCATGGTGAGCAGTTCTTC. It codes for CASTQTTNHGEQFF. V usage is TRBV6-2 or TRBV6-3 and J usage is TRBJ2-1, with D unresolved. The CDR3 contains 14 residues. Germline values: CDR1 MNHEY, CDR2 SVGEGT. V dropped 7 bases and J dropped 9 bases, with 19 bases sitting between them.

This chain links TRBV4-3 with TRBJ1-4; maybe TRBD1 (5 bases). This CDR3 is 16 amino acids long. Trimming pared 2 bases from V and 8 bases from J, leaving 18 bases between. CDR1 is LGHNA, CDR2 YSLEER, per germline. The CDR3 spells CASSQTGRGEGEKLFF. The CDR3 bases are TGCGCCAGCAGCCAAACGGGAAGGGGAGAAGGGGAAAAACTGTTTTTT.